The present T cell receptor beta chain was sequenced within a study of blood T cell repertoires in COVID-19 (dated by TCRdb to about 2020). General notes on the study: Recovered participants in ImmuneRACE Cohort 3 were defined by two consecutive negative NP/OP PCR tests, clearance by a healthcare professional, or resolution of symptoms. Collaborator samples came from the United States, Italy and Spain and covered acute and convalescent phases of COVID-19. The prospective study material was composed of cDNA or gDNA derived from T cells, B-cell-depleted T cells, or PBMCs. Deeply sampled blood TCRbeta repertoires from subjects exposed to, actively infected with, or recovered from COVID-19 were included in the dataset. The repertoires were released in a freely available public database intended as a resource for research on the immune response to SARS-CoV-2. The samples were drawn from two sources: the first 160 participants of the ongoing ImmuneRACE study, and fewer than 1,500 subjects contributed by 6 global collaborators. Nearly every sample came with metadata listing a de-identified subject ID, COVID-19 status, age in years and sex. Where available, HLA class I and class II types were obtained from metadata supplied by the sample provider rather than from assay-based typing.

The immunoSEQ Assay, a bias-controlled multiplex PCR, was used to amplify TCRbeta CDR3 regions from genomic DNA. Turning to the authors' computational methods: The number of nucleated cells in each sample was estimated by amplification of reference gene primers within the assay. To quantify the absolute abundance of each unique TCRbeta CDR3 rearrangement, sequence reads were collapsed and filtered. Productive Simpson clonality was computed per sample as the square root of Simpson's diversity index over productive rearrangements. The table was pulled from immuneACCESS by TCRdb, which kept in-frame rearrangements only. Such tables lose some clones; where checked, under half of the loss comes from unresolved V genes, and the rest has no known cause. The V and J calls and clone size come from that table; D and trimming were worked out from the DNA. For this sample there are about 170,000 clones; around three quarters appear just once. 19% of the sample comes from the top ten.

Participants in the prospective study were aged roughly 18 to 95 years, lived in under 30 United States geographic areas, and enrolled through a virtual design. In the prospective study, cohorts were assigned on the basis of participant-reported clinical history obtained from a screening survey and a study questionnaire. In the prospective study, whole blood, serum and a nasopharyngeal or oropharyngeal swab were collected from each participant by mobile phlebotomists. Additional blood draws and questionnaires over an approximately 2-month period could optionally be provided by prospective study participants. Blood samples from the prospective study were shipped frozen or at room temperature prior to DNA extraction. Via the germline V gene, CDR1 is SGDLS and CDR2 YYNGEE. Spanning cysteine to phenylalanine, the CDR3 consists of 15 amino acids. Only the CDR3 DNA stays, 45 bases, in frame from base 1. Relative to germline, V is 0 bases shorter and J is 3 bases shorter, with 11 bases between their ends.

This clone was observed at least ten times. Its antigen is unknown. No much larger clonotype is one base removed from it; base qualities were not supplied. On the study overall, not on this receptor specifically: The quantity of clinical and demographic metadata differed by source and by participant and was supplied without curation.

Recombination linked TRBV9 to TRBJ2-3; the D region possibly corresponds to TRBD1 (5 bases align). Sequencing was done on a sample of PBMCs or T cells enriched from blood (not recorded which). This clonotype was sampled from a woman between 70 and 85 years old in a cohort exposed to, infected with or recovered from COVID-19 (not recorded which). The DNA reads TGTGCCAGCAGCGTAGGGGGCGCAGTAACAGATACGCAGTATTTT. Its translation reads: CASSVGGAVTDTQYF.